This TCR beta chain was captured by sequencing in a study of monozygotic twins with inflammatory bowel disease. General study findings and limits: IBD patients, compared with healthy twins, shared fewer clonotypes with others (especially with disease activity). Differing T cell subtypes remained indistinguishable.

Germline CDR1 reads SGHVS; CDR2 reads FQNEAQ. The CDR3 is made up of 16 amino acids. Both TCRalpha and TCRbeta cDNA were subjected to two nested PCRs lasting roughly 16 and 10 cycles. TCRdb reprocessed the 5' RACE reads and stores each CDR3 protein as one record, lacking DNA. The sample holds 330,000 or so distinct CDR3 sequences. A note on this clonotype: The antigen remains unidentified.

The sequenced sample was blood. The chain recombines TRBV7-8 with TRBJ1-2; lacking DNA, the TRBD1 call made by TCRdb goes unchecked. The source is a human donor with ulcerative colitis or Crohn's disease, or a healthy co-twin of an affected twin (not recorded which). CDR3 sequence reads: CASSLDPLTGTHGYTF.